The next 22 T cell receptor beta chains were all read from a single sample in a study of cytomegalovirus exposure and HLA in healthy donors. The PCR had 60 Vbeta and 13 Jbeta primers. TCRdb's table, derived via immunoSEQ multiplex PCR, lists solely in-frame clones and lacks some. The table records over 110,000 clones, 82% of them present only once. Sample: PBMCs. Receptor source: a male donor in good health and CMV-seronegative.

CDR3 in DNA: TGTGCCAGCCGAGGCCTAGATCCGGACGGGGAGCTGTTTTTT. It codes for CASRGLDPDGELFF. The chain employs TRBV6-4 and TRBJ2-2; D not certain. V lost 8 bases and J 7 bases, leaving 17 bases between the germline ends. Germline assignment: CDR1 MRHNA and CDR2 SNTAGT. The CDR3 spans 14 residues.

The chain has TRBV30 and TRBJ1-1; unclear D gene. This CDR3 region has 13 residues. Germline V gene lookup returns CDR1 GTSNPN and CDR2 SVGIG (reference sequence). The V gene lost 4 bases and the J gene lost 11 bases, with 20 bases spanning the gap. The CDR3, as DNA: TGTGCCTGGAACACCGACATCTCGGGATACGCTTTCTTT. This codes for CAWNTDISGYAFF.

This clone was counted between two and nine times. This rearrangement joins TRBV4-3 to TRBJ2-5; no definite D call. Germline V lookup: CDR1 LGHNA, CDR2 YSLEER. The CDR3 contains 11 residues. V was cut by 1 base and J by 6 bases, with 3 bases left in between. CDR3 in DNA: TGCGCCAGCAGCCAAGGGCAGACCCAGTACTTC. Its translation: CASSQGQTQYF.

This clone was counted once. CDR3 sequence (DNA): TGTGCCAGCAGTATTTGGGAGGGGTCCCAAGAGACCCAGTACTTC. Amino acid sequence: CASSIWEGSQETQYF. The chain combines TRBV27 with TRBJ2-5; 7 bases match TRBD2. V lost 5 bases, J lost 1 base, and 7 bases stayed unmatched. This CDR3 is 15 amino acids long. Germline CDR1 and CDR2: MNHEY and SMNVEV (reference sequence).

This chain joins TRBV7-8 and TRBJ1-2; D possibly corresponds to TRBD1 (5 bases). This CDR3 has 15 residues. Trimming took 7 bases from V and 2 from J, leaving 17 bases between them. Germline V gives CDR1 SGHVS, CDR2 FQNEAQ. The CDR3 here is CASTPTGGLNYGYTF. The DNA of the CDR3 is TGTGCCAGCACCCCAACCGGGGGTCTGAACTATGGCTACACCTTC.

The chain is built from TRBV6-5 and TRBJ2-1, with D uncertain. This CDR3 region has 12 residues. Trimming removed 4 bases from V and 4 bases from J, with 5 bases in between. Germline V gene sequence: CDR1 MNHEY, CDR2 SVGAGI. In DNA form, the CDR3 reads TGTGCCAGCAGTTCCTTATACAATGAGCAGTTCTTC. It encodes CASSSLYNEQFF.

This rearrangement joins TRBV7-2 to TRBJ2-1, with TRBD1 identical over 9 bases. The V gene's germline CDR1 is SGHTA and CDR2 FQGNSA. This CDR3 comprises 16 residues. Germline trimming cut 6 bases from V and 1 base from J; bases unmatched to any gene: 7. The CDR3 here is CASRRAGTGSYNEQFF. For the CDR3, the DNA is TGTGCCAGCAGACGGGCCGGGACAGGGTCCTACAATGAGCAGTTCTTC.

This clone appeared a single time. The chain employs TRBV27 and TRBJ2-1; 9 nucleotides align to TRBD2. CDR3 length: 14 amino acids. Germline assignment: CDR1 MNHEY and CDR2 SMNVEV (reference sequence). V was clipped by 8 bases and J by 4 bases; unmatched bases: 6. The CDR3 spells CASATAGGYNEQFF. For the CDR3, the DNA is TGTGCCAGCGCTACAGCGGGAGGATACAATGAGCAGTTCTTC.

The V and J genes are TRBV5-4 and TRBJ2-1; D unresolved. This CDR3 has 11 amino acids. Germline loops: CDR1 SGHNT, CDR2 YYREEE (reference sequence). Trimming took off 4 bases at V and 6 bases at J, with 5 bases between the two ends. Here the CDR3 DNA reads TGTGCCAGCAGCCACAGCAATGAGCAGTTCTTC. This encodes CASSHSNEQFF.

This clone is a singleton in its sample. This chain links TRBV6-1 with TRBJ2-7, with 8 bases that match TRBD2. J lost 4 bases, V lost 6 bases, and 11 bases had no gene match. This CDR3 region has 15 residues. Germline V lookup: CDR1 MNHNS, CDR2 SASEGT. The CDR3 is CASSSREGVGYEQYF. Here the CDR3 DNA reads TGTGCCAGCAGCTCCCGGGAGGGAGTAGGGTACGAGCAGTACTTC.

The gene calls are TRBV4-3 and TRBJ2-3; 9 nucleotides match TRBD2. The ends lost 2 bases at V and 4 bases at J; junction bases unmatched: 16. Per germline, CDR1 LGHNA and CDR2 YSLEER. This CDR3 is 19 amino acids long. The DNA for the CDR3 is TGCGCCAGCAGCCAACATATGGTCCGTAGCGGGAGTACCCCAGATACGCAGTATTTT. Protein: CASSQHMVRSGSTPDTQYF.

V is TRBV5-6 and J is TRBJ2-7; unclear D gene. The CDR3 has 13 amino acids. Germline V gene sequence: CDR1 SGHDT, CDR2 YYEEEE. Trimming removed 2 bases from V and 0 bases from J, with 6 bases in between. The CDR3 protein is CASSFDSSYEQYF. In DNA form, the CDR3 reads TGTGCCAGCAGCTTTGACTCCTCCTACGAGCAGTACTTC.

This chain uses TRBV30 with TRBJ2-7, with TRBD2 identical over 9 bases. CDR3 length: 13 amino acids. V was clipped by 6 bases and J by 3 bases; unmatched bases: 6. Germline CDR1 is GTSNPN and CDR2 is SVGIG (reference sequence). DNA for the CDR3: TGTGCCTGCGTACTAGCGGGTAGCTACGAGCAGTACTTC. Translation: CACVLAGSYEQYF.

This clone was recorded once. The rearrangement links TRBV7-3 to TRBJ2-1; D is uncertain. Trimming removed 2 bases at V and 10 bases at J, with 12 bases between. Per germline, CDR1 SGHTA and CDR2 FQGTGA. This CDR3 region has 13 residues. The CDR3 bases are TGTGCCAGCAGCTTAGGTTGGGCCGCCGAGCAGTTCTTC. Residues: CASSLGWAAEQFF.

This rearrangement joins TRBV28 to TRBJ2-7; 9 bases match TRBD1. J lost 0 bases, V lost 5 bases, and 5 bases had no gene match. Looked up from germline, CDR1 is MDHEN and CDR2 is SYDVKM. The CDR3 is made up of 15 amino acids. In nucleotides, the CDR3 is TGTGCCAGCAGTCCAGGGACAGGGAACTCCTACGAGCAGTACTTC. Its translation is CASSPGTGNSYEQYF.

The gene calls are TRBV5-8 and TRBJ1-5; D remains unclear. CDR3 length: 14 residues. The V end lost 2 bases, the J end lost 6 bases, and 12 bases lay between the germline ends. Looked up from germline, CDR1 is SGHTS and CDR2 is YDEGEE. Here the CDR3 DNA reads TGTGCCAGCAGCTTCGCAGGTCCGTTTCAGCCCCAGCATTTT. Encoded protein: CASSFAGPFQPQHF.

CDR3 nucleotide sequence: TGTGCCAGCAGCCCGGTGGGGGCGGGTGGATACAATGAGCAGTTCTTC. Encoded protein: CASSPVGAGGYNEQFF. The chain joins TRBV7-9 to TRBJ2-1; TRBD1 is a possible D gene (6 bases). Trimming left V 5 bases short and J 4 bases short, with 18 bases between. The germline V gene has CDR1 SEHNR and CDR2 FQNEAQ (reference sequence). The CDR3 extends over 16 amino acids.

The chain combines TRBV28 with TRBJ2-3; D is possibly TRBD2 (6 bases). Per the germline V gene, CDR1 is MDHEN and CDR2 is SYDVKM. The CDR3 runs 17 residues. V lost 3 bases, J lost 3 bases, and 19 bases lay in between. CDR3 nucleotide sequence: TGTGCCAGCAGTTTCTCAGGCAAAGCGGGCTTGACAGATACGCAGTATTTT. Protein: CASSFSGKAGLTDTQYF.

The rearrangement links TRBV6-4 to TRBJ2-7; perhaps TRBD2 as D (5 bases). This CDR3 spans 12 amino acids. In germline, CDR1 is MRHNA, CDR2 SNTAGT. The V end was cut by 6 bases, the J end by 2 bases, with 8 bases between. The DNA of the CDR3 is TGTGCCAGCAGGAGGGCCCCCTACGAGCAGTACTTC. Protein product: CASRRAPYEQYF.

This chain uses TRBV6-1 with TRBJ2-2, with D unresolved. This CDR3 has 13 residues. The V end was cut by 8 bases, the J end by 1 base, with 8 bases between. Germline CDR1 reads MNHNS; CDR2 reads SASEGT. The CDR3 nucleotides read TGTGCCAGCCTAGAGTTGAACACCGGGGAGCTGTTTTTT. Residues: CASLELNTGELFF.

The V gene is TRBV4-1, the J gene TRBJ2-1; no clear D. The CDR3 length is 12 residues. V was trimmed by 1 base and J by 4 bases, leaving 2 bases between them. Germline V gene lookup returns CDR1 MGHRA and CDR2 YSYEKL. This CDR3 is CASSQAYNEQFF. The CDR3 nucleotides read TGCGCCAGCAGCCAAGCGTACAATGAGCAGTTCTTC.

This clone has only a few counts. The rearrangement joins TRBV5-6 to TRBJ2-3; tentative D call: TRBD2 (5 bases). The V end lost 0 bases, the J end lost 2 bases, and 7 bases lay between the germline ends. This CDR3 has 14 residues. Per germline, CDR1 SGHDT and CDR2 YYEEEE. CDR3 protein: CASSLERNTDTQYF. CDR3 nucleotides: TGTGCCAGCAGCTTGGAGCGGAACACAGATACGCAGTATTTT.